This is a list of T cell receptor beta chains from one sample in a study of blood T cell repertoires in COVID-19. Sequencing used immunoSEQ multiplex PCR; TCRdb keeps in-frame clones, though not all of them. The data hold about 220,000 clones, with around 80% observed a single time. Sequencing was performed on peripheral blood. The receptor set was obtained from a man aged 25 to 40 with active or convalescent COVID-19. The conserved cysteine and the conserved F or W are not part of the CDR3 here. Each record gives: V gene, D gene, CDR3 protein. The D gene is left open where the match is weak.

TRBV10-3,NA,AIMGSGMTSTDTQY
TRBV10-2,TRBD1,ASSDRDRVESYNSPLH
TRBV15,NA,ATSLRRGVNEKLF
TRBV5-4,NA,ATWTSTVSDTQY
TRBV5-6,NA,ASSLDRVGTDTQY
TRBV29-1,TRBD1,SVRGQGVRETQY
TRBV7-2,NA,ASSLALGQRLGYT
TRBV28,TRBD1,ASWGTGRVNSPLH
TRBV7-9,NA,ASSSRRYSSYNEQF
TRBV2,TRBD2,ASSEATSGLGDEQF
TRBV7-2,NA,ASSLDSSNYGYT
TRBV5-4,NA,ASSLVSSGVGSDTQY
TRBV7-2,TRBD2,ASTDYGSAGDEQF
TRBV5-5,TRBD1,ASSLMRPGGEQY
TRBV20-1,NA,STPGVETQY
TRBV27,TRBD1,ASSPALGTDSQPQH
TRBV11-2,NA,ASSLTSGRSTEAF
TRBV3-1/TRBV3-2,NA,ASSQVIGASYGYT
TRBV10-1,NA,ASSEPQAGGTGELF
TRBV28,NA,ASTRSGGGYGYT
TRBV7-2,NA,ASSLSGGYETQY
TRBV27,NA,ASRLTGSNYGYT
TRBV3-1/TRBV3-2,TRBD1,ASSHFGQGYEQY
TRBV10-3,NA,AISGGGAGFYEQY
TRBV4-2,TRBD1,ASSRTGDMNTGELF
TRBV6-5,NA,ASTPPDRNYEQY
TRBV7-9,TRBD1,ASSPGQGISSGNTIY
TRBV5-6,TRBD2,ASSLVGTNQETQY
TRBV5-4,NA,ASSLEGANYGYT
TRBV15,NA,ATSSSPRQGSYEQY
TRBV7-7,NA,ASSLPQGPRQPQH
TRBV4-3,TRBD2,ASSQDLGLAGGPVETQY
TRBV6-5,TRBD1,ASRDRGLGNEQF
TRBV4-1,TRBD1,ASSLTTGERYTIY
TRBV5-6,NA,ASSLGRGTDTQY
TRBV6-6,NA,ASSAQQGPAF
TRBV30,NA,AWSPEQF
TRBV7-2,NA,ASSPQYEQY
TRBV7-3,NA,ASSLAAGSEQF
TRBV30,NA,ACPTRGAYNEQF
TRBV7-8,TRBD2,ASSDQRGGSEQY
TRBV10-3,TRBD1,AISTGGQLF
TRBV7-2,NA,ASSHGQNTEAF
TRBV5-8,TRBD1,ASSLGAGGLTNEKLF
TRBV7-2,NA,ASSSRTAQPQH
TRBV5-4,NA,ASSLRGLNTEAF
TRBV12-3/TRBV12-4,NA,ASRLGRAYGYT
TRBV5-6,NA,ASSWGLRGSTDTQY
TRBV5-4,NA,ASSLARRVGDGYT
TRBV18,TRBD1,ASSPDRVTDTQY
TRBV20-1,NA,SASYRANYGYT
TRBV5-4,TRBD1,ASSLVTGYEQF
TRBV12-3/TRBV12-4,NA,ASSSQVGEAF
TRBV18,NA,ASSPQQGTNEKLF
TRBV30,TRBD1,ASRQGRNTEAF
TRBV19,TRBD2,ASSIGLAGNEQF
TRBV6-1,TRBD1,ASSEAPPGTGGTYEQY